This TCR beta chain was captured by sequencing in a study of T cells in localized non-small cell lung cancer. Study results and caveats: Adjacent lung held a median 57 of the top 100 tumor clones.

As to this clone: The antigen is unknown.

Repertoires were generated with immunoSEQ multiplex PCR, while TCRdb's copy carries only in-frame clones and drops some. This sample has some 1,600 clones, with roughly a quarter found just once. CDR3 size: 14 residues. The germline V gene has CDR1 LGHNT and CDR2 FRNRAP. The source of this sequence is a man between 35 and 75 years old with stage I lung adenocarcinoma. The source material was lung tumor tissue, sampled before any cancer treatment. The chain is built from TRBV12-5 and TRBJ2-3; 8 bases are a match to TRBD2. The CDR3 nucleotides are TGTGCCAGCACAGCGGGAGCGAGCACAGATACGCAGTATTTT. Protein sequence: CASTAGASTDTQYF.